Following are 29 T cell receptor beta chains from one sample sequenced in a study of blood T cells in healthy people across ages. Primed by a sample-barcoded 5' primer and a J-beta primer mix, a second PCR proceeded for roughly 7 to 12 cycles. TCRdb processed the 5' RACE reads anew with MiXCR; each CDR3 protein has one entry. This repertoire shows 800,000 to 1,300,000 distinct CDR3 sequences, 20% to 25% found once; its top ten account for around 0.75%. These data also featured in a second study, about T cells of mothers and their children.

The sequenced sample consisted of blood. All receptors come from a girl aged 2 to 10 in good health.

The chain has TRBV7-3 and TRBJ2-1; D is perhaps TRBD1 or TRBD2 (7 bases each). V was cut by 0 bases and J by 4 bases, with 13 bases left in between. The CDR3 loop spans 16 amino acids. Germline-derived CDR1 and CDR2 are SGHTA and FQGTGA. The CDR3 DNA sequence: TGTGCCAGCAGCTTAACTGGGGGGGACAGATACAATGAGCAGTTCTTC. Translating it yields CASSLTGGDRYNEQFF.

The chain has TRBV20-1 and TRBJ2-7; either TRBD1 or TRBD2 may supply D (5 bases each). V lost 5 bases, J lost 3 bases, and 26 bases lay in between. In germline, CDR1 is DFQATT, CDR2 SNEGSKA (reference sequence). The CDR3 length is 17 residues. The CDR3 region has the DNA TGCAGTGCTGGACTCCCGCCGAGAACCAATAGGGGCTACGAGCAGTACTTC. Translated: CSAGLPPRTNRGYEQYF.

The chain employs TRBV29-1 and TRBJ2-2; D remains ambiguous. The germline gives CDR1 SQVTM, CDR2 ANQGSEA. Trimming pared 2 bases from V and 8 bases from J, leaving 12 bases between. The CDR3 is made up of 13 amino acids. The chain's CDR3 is CSVEMGVSGELFF. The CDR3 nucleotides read TGCAGCGTTGAAATGGGTGTTTCGGGGGAGCTGTTTTTT.

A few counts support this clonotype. The CDR3 sequence: CASSFARGYEQFF. In DNA, the CDR3 is TGTGCCAGCAGCTTTGCCAGGGGGTATGAGCAGTTCTTC. This chain links TRBV7-9 with TRBJ2-1; 7 nucleotides agree with TRBD1. The CDR3 runs to 13 residues. V shed 3 bases, J shed 8 bases, and the junction held 4 bases outside the gene matches. Looked up from germline, CDR1 is SEHNR and CDR2 is FQNEAQ (reference sequence).

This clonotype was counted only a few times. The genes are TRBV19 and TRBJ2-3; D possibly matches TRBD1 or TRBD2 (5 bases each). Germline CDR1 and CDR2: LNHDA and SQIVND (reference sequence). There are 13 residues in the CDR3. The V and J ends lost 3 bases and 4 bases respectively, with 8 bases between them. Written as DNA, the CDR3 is TGTGCCAGTAGTATCGTGGGGGCAGATACGCAGTATTTT. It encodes CASSIVGADTQYF.

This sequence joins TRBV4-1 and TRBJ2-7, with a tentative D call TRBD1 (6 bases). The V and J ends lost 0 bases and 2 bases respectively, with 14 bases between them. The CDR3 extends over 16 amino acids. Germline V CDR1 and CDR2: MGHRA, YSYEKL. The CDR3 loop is CASSQDGQGPTYEQYF. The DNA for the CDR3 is TGCGCCAGCAGCCAAGACGGGCAGGGGCCCACCTACGAGCAGTACTTC.

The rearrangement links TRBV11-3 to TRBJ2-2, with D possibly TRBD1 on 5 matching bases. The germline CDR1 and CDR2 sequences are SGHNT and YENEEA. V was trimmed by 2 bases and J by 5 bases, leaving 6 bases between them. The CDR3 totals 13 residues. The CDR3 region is CASSLKGTGELFF. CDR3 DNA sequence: TGTGCCAGCAGCTTAAAGGGGACCGGGGAGCTGTTTTTT.

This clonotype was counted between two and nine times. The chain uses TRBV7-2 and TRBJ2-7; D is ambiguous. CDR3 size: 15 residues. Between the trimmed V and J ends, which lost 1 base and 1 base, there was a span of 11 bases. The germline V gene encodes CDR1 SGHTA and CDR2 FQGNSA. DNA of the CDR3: TGTGCCAGCAGCTTAGGGGCCCTACTTTCCTACGAGCAGTACTTC. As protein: CASSLGALLSYEQYF.

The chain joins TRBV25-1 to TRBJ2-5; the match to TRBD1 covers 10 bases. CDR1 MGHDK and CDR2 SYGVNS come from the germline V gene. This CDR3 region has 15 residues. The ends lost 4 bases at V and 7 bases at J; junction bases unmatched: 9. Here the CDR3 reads CASSGGQGLVGTQYF. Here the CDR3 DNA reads TGTGCCAGCAGTGGGGGACAGGGGTTAGTGGGGACCCAGTACTTC. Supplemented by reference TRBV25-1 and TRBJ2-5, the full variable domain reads EADIYQTPRYLVIGTGKKITLECSQTMGHDKMYWYQQDPGMELHLIHYSYGVNSTEKGDLSSESTVSRIRTEHFPLTLESARPSHTSQYLCASSGGQGLVGTQYFGPGTRLLVL.

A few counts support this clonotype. The DNA for the CDR3 is TGTGCCAGCAGTTATCGGCTAGCTAGCACAGATACGCAGTATTTT. This codes for CASSYRLASTDTQYF. The V gene is TRBV6-2 or TRBV6-3, the J gene TRBJ2-3; D is possibly TRBD2 (5 bases). The CDR3 is 15 amino acids. The ends were cut back, 3 bases at V and 0 bases at J, with 10 bases in the middle. Germline V lookup: CDR1 MNHEY, CDR2 SVGEGT.

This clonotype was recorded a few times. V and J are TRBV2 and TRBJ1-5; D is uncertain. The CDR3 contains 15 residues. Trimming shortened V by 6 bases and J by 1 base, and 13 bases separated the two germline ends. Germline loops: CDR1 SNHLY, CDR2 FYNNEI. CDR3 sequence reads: CASRGSPGSNQPQHF. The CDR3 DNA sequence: TGTGCCAGCAGAGGTAGCCCTGGGAGCAATCAGCCCCAGCATTTT. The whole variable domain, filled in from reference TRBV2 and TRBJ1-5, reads EPEVTQTPSHQVTQMGQEVILRCVPISNHLYFYWYRQILGQKVEFLVSFYNNEISEKSEIFDDQFSVERPDGSNFTLKIRSTKLEDSAMYFCASRGSPGSNQPQHFGDGTRLSIL.

The CDR3, as DNA: TGTGCCAGCACCCCGGGAGAGGATCAGCCCCAGCATTTT. Translating it yields CASTPGEDQPQHF. V is TRBV12-3 or TRBV12-4 and J is TRBJ1-5; no clear D. This CDR3 region has 13 residues. Trimming cost V 7 bases and J 5 bases, with 12 bases left between them.

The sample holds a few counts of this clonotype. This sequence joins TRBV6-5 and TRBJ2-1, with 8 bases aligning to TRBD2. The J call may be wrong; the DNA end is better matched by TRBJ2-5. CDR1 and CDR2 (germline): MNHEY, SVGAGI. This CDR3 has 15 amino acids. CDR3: CASTLRGGGKRSQYF. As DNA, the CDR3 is TGTGCCAGCACCTTACGGGGGGGAGGGAAGAGGTCCCAGTACTTC.

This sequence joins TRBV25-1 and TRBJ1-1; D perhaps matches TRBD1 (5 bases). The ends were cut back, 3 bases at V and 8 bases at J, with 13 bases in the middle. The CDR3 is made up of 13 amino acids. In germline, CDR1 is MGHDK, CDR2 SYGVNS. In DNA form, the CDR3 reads TGTGCCAGCAGTGACCCGAGACAGACGGAAGCTTTCTTT. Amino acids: CASSDPRQTEAFF.

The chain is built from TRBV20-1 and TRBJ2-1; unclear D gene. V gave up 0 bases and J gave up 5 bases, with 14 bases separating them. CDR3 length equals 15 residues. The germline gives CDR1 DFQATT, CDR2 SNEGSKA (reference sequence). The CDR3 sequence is CSARDWALHDNEQFF. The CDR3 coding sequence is TGCAGTGCTAGAGATTGGGCCCTCCACGACAATGAGCAGTTCTTC.

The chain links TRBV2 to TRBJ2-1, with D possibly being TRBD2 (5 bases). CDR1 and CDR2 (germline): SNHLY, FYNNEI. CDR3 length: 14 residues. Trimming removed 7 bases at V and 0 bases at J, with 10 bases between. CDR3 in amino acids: CASIGVSSYNEQFF. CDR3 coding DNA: TGTGCCAGCATCGGGGTGAGCTCCTACAATGAGCAGTTCTTC.

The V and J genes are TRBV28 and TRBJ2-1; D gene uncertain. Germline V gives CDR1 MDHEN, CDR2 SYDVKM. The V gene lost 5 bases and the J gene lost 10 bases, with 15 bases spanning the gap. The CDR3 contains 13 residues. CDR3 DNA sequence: TGTGCCAGCAGTCGTGGGTCGAGAACAGAGCAGTTCTTC. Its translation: CASSRGSRTEQFF.

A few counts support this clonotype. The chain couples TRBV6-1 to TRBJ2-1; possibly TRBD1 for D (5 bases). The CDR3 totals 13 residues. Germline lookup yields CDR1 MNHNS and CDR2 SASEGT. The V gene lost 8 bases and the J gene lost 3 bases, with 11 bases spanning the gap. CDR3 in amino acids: CASYQGNYNEQFF. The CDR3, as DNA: TGTGCCAGCTATCAGGGCAACTACAATGAGCAGTTCTTC.

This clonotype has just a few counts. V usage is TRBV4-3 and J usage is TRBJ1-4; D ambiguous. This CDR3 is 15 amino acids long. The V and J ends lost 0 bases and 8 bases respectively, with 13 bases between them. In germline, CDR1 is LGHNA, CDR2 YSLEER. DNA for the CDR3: TGCGCCAGCAGCCAAGATGTCGCAGTGGGGGAAAAACTGTTTTTT. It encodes CASSQDVAVGEKLFF.

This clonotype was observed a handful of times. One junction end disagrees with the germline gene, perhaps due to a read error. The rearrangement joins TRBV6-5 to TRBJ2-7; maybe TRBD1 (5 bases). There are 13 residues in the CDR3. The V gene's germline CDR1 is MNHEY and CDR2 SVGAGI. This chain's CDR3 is CASSSDNSYERYF. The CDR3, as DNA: TGTGCCAGCAGTTCGGACAACTCCTACGAGCGGTACTTC.

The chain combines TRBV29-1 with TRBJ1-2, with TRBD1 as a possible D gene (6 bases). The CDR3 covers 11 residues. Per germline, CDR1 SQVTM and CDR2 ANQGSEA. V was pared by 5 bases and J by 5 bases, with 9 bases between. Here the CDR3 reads CSVSGDYGYTF. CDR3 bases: TGCAGCGTTTCAGGGGATTATGGCTACACCTTC.

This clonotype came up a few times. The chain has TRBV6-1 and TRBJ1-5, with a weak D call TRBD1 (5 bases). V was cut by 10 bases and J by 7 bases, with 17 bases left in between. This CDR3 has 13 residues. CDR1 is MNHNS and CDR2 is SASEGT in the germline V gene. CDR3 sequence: CATQVQGQQPQHF. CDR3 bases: TGTGCCACCCAGGTGCAGGGTCAACAGCCCCAGCATTTT.

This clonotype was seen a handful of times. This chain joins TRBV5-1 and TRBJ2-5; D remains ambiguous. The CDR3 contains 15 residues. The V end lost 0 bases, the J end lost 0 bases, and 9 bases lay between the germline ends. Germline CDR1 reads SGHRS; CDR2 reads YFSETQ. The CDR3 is CASSLAPGHQETQYF. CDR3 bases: TGCGCCAGCAGCTTGGCCCCGGGCCACCAAGAGACCCAGTACTTC.

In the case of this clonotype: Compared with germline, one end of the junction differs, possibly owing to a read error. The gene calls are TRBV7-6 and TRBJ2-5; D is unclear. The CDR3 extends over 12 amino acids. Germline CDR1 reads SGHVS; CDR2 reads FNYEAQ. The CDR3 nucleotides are TGTGCCAGCAGCAAGCTTCAAGAGATCCAGTACTTC. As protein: CASSKLQEIQYF.

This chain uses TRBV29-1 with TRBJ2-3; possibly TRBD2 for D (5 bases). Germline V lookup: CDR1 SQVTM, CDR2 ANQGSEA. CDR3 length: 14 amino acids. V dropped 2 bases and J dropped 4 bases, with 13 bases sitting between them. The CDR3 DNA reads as TGCAGCGTTGAACAGTCGGGGAGCCCAGATACGCAGTATTTT. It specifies CSVEQSGSPDTQYF.

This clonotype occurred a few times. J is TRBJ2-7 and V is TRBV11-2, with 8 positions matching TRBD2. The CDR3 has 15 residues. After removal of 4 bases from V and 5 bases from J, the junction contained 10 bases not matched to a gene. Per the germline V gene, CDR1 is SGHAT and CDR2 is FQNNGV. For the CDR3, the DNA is TGTGCCAGCAGCTCCCCACGGGAGGGGATTAACGAGCAGTACTTC. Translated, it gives CASSSPREGINEQYF.

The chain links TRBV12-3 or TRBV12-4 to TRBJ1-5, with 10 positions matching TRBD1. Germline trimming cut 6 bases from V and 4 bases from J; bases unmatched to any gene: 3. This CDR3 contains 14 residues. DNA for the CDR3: TGTGCCAGCAGACGACAGGGGGCGAATCAGCCCCAGCATTTT. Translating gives CASRRQGANQPQHF.

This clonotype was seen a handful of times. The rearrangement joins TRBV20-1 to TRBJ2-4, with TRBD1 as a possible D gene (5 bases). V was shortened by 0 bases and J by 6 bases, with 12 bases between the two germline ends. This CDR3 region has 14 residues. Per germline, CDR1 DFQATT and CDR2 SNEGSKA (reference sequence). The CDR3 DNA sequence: TGCAGTGCTAGAGATTACAGGTCGGGAAACATTCAGTACTTC. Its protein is CSARDYRSGNIQYF.

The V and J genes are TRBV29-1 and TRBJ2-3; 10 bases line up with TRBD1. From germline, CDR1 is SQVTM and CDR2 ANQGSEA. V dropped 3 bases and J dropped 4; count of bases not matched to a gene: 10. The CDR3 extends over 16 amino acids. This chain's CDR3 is CSVDGSGTGDADTQYF. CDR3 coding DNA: TGCAGCGTTGACGGCTCCGGGACAGGGGATGCAGATACGCAGTATTTT.